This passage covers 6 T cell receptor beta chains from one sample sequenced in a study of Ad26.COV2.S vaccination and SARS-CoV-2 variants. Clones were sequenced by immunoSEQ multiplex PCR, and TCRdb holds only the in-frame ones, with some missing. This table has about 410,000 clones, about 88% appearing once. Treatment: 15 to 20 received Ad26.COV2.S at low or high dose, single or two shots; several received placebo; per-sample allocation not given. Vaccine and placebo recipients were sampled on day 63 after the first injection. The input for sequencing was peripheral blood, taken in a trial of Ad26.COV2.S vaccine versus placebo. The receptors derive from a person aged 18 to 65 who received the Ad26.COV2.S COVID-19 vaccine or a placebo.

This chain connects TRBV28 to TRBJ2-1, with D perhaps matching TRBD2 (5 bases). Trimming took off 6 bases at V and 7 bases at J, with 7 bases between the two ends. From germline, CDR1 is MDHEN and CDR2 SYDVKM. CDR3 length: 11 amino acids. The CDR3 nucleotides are TGTGCCAGCAGGGAGGAGAATGAGCAGTTCTTC. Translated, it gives CASREENEQFF.

As DNA, the CDR3 is TGTGCCAGCCACGGTACAACTGAAGCTTTCTTT. Its translation is CASHGTTEAFF. The V and J genes are TRBV6-5 and TRBJ1-1, with unresolved D. The CDR3 sequence is 11 residues long. Trimming stripped 8 bases from V and 5 bases from J, with 9 bases between. Germline lookup yields CDR1 MNHEY and CDR2 SVGAGI.

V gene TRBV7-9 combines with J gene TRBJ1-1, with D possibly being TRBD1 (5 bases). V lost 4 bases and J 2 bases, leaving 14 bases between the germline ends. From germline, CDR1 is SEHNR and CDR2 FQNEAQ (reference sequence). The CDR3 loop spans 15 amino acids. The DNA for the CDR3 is TGTGCCAGCAGCTGGGCTCAGACAGTAAACACTGAAGCTTTCTTT. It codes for CASSWAQTVNTEAFF.

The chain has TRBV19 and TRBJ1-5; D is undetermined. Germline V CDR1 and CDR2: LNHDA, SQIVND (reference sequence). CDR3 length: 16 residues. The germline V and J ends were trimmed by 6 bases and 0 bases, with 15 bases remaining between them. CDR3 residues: CASRALEGISNQPQHF. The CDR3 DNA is TGTGCCAGTAGGGCCCTCGAGGGAATTAGCAATCAGCCCCAGCATTTT.

CDR3 nucleotide sequence: TGTGCCCCTTTACCAGGGGGCTACACCTTC. Protein sequence: CAPLPGGYTF. The chain recombines TRBV24-1 with TRBJ1-2; perhaps TRBD1 as D (5 bases). The germline V and J ends were trimmed by 12 bases and 8 bases, with 12 bases remaining between them. The CDR3 length is 10 residues. Germline V gene sequence: CDR1 KGHDR, CDR2 SFDVKD.

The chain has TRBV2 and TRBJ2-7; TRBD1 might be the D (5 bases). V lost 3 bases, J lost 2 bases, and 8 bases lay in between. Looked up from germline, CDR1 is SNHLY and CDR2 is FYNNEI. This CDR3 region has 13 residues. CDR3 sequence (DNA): TGTGCCAGCAGTGAGGCGGACACCTACGAGCAGTACTTC. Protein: CASSEADTYEQYF.